The text below deals with one T cell receptor beta chain. The sample belongs to a study of technical replicates of blood from a handful of donors. The table came from immunoSEQ multiplex PCR; TCRdb's copy has only in-frame clones and leaves some out. There are approximately 73,000 clones in the sample; more than 85% occur only once, and roughly 0.37% lies in the top ten. Per germline, CDR1 MNHEY and CDR2 SVGAGI. CDR3 size: 14 residues. V lost 2 bases and J lost 0, with 8 bases in between. The sample comprised T cells isolated from PBMCs. The source is a human donor in good health. This sequence joins TRBV6-5 and TRBJ2-7; D is unresolved. The CDR3 region has the DNA TGTGCCAGCAGTTACGGGCACCTCTCCTACGAGCAGTACTTC. Protein product: CASSYGHLSYEQYF.